This section outlines one T cell receptor (beta chain) sequence together with its context. RNA transcripts were the template, and TCR beta CDR3 regions were amplified from them. HTBI primers were employed in first-round RT-PCR, then a second-round multiplex PCR followed. TCRdb reprocessed the multiplex PCR reads via MiXCR and lists one record per CDR3 protein. The sample holds about 660,000 distinct CDR3 sequences; about 38% are singletons and the top ten take more than 3%. These data originate in a study of Graves' ophthalmopathy and Graves' hyperthyroidism. The sequence came from an adult man with Graves' ophthalmopathy. The source material was peripheral blood.

CDR3 in DNA: TGCAGTGCTAGCAAACAGGCGGACACTGAAGCTTTCTTT. Protein product: CSASKQADTEAFF. J is TRBJ1-1 and V is TRBV20-1, with D possibly matching TRBD1 (5 bases). Deletions cut 3 bases from V and 3 bases from J, with 11 bases between. The CDR3 covers 13 residues. From germline, CDR1 is DFQATT and CDR2 SNEGSKA (reference sequence).